The 5 T cell receptor beta chains listed next were all sequenced from one sample in a study of blood T cell repertoires in COVID-19. Clones were sequenced by immunoSEQ multiplex PCR, and TCRdb holds only the in-frame ones, with some missing. The data contain fewer than 150,000 clones, around 78% of them singletons. Sequencing input: peripheral blood. The receptors come from a human donor in a cohort sampled during active COVID-19.

V is TRBV18 and J is TRBJ1-1, with TRBD1 identical over 7 bases. Germline lookup yields CDR1 KGHSH and CDR2 LQKENI. CDR3 size: 16 residues. V dropped 4 bases and J dropped 5; count of bases not matched to a gene: 13. In nucleotides, the CDR3 is TGTGCCAGCTCACGCGACAGGGCTAGGGGGGAGACTGAAGCTTTCTTT. Translation gives CASSRDRARGETEAFF.

The rearrangement joins TRBV30 to TRBJ2-3, with 8 bases identical to TRBD2. This CDR3 is built from 18 residues. Germline CDR1 is GTSNPN and CDR2 is SVGIG (reference sequence). Trimming at V came to 1 base and at J to 1 base, leaving 13 bases not matched to a gene. CDR3 region: CAWSDPTSGLAGTDTQYF. As DNA, the CDR3 is TGTGCCTGGAGTGATCCGACTTCCGGACTAGCTGGCACAGATACGCAGTATTTT.

This clone was observed a single time. The genes are TRBV27 and TRBJ2-7; 9 bases map to TRBD1. Looked up from germline, CDR1 is MNHEY and CDR2 is SMNVEV (reference sequence). The CDR3 has 14 amino acids. With 4 bases clipped from V and 4 bases from J, the junction kept 5 bases outside the gene matches. The CDR3 DNA follows: TGTGCCAGCAGTTCGGACAGGGGCTCATACGAGCAGTACTTC. It specifies CASSSDRGSYEQYF.

CDR3 DNA sequence: TGTGCCAGTAGTATAGACGGAGGACAGCCTATCTATGGCTACACCTTC. Its translation: CASSIDGGQPIYGYTF. The V gene is TRBV19, the J gene TRBJ1-2, with a weak D call TRBD1 (6 bases). CDR1 LNHDA and CDR2 SQIVND come from the germline V gene (reference sequence). Between the trimmed V and J ends, which lost 0 bases and 4 bases, there was a span of 15 bases. CDR3 size: 16 residues. The full variable domain, in which reference TRBV19 and TRBJ1-2 provide the parts outside the CDR3, is DGGITQSPKYLFRKEGQNVTLSCEQNLNHDAMYWYRQDPGQGLRLIYYSQIVNDFQKGDIAEGYSVSREKKESFPLTVTSAQKNPTAFYLCASSIDGGQPIYGYTFGSGTRLTVV.

This sequence joins TRBV11-2 and TRBJ2-1, with D tentatively TRBD1 (5 bases). CDR1 is SGHAT and CDR2 is FQNNGV in the germline V gene. The V and J ends lost 1 base and 3 bases respectively, with 13 bases between them. CDR3 length: 16 residues. The CDR3 spells CASSLGFPGNYNEQFF. The CDR3 DNA reads as TGTGCCAGCAGCTTAGGATTCCCAGGGAACTACAATGAGCAGTTCTTC.